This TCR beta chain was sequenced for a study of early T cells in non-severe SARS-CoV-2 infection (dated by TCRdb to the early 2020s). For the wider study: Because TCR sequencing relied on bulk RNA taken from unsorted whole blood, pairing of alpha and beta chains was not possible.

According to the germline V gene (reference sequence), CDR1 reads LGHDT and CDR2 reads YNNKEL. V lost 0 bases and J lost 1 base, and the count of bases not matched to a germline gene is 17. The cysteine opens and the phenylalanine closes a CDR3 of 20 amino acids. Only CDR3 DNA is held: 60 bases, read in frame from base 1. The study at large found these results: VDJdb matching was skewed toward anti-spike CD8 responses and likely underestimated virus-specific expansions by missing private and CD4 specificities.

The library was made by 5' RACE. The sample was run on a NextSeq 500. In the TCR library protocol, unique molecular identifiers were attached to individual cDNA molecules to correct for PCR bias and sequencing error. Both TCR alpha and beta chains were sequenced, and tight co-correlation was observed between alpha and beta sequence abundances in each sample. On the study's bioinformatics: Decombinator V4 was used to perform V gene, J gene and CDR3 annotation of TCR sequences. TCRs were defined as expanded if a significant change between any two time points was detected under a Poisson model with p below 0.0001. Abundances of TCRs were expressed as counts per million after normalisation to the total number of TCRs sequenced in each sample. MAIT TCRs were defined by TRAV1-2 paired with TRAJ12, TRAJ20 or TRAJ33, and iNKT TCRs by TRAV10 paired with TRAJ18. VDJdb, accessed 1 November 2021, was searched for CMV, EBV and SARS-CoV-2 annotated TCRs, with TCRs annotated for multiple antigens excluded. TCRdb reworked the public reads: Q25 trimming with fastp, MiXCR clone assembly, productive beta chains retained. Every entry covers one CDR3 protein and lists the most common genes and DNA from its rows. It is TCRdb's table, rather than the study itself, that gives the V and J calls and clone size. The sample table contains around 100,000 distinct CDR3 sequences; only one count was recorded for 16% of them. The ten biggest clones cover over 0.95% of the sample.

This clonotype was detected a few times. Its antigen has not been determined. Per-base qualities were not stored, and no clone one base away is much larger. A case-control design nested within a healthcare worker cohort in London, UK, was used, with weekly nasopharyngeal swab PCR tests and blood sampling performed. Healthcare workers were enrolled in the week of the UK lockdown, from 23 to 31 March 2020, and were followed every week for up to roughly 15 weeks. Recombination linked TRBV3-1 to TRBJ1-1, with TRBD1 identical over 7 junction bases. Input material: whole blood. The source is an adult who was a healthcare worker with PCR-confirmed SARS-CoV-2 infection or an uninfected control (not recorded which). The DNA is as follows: TGTGCCAGCAGCCAAGATCCATCCCGACAGGGCTTTGTTGGGAACACTGAAGCTTTCTTT. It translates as CASSQDPSRQGFVGNTEAFF.